This T cell receptor beta chain was identified in a study of patients and donors after allogeneic stem cell transplantation (TCRdb year 2020). Libraries came from RT-PCR. TCRdb records NextSeq 550 as the sequencer. TCRdb ran its own pipeline on the public reads, namely fastp trimming at Q25 and MiXCR clone calling, and kept in-frame beta chains. Identical CDR3 proteins give one entry, which carries the most common genes and DNA. In all, the sample holds about 160,000 distinct CDR3 sequences, and approximately 35% of those were seen once. 40% to 55% of the sample is taken by the ten largest. With respect to this clonotype: Its antigen remains undetermined. Base qualities were left out, and no much larger clone turns up one base away.

The material sequenced was blood, either unsorted or a sorted T cell fraction (not recorded which). The TCR comes from a human donor who was either an allogeneic HSCT recipient or a stem cell or donor lymphocyte infusion donor (not recorded which). It is not recorded whose cells these are; they may come from a transplant donor.

Read as DNA, the sequence is TGCAGTGCTCCCAGGACAGGGAACACTGAAGCTTTCTTT. Translated, it gives CSAPRTGNTEAFF. The V gene is TRBV20-1 and the J gene is TRBJ1-1; the junction holds 7 bases that match TRBD1. The CDR3 covers 13 residues, taking in both the cysteine and the phenylalanine. The retained sequence is limited to the CDR3, 39 bases, with the frame set at the first base. V and J are trimmed by 5 bases and 1 base, and the gene matches miss 4 bases of the junction. From the germline V gene (reference sequence), CDR1 is DFQATT and CDR2 is SNEGSKA.